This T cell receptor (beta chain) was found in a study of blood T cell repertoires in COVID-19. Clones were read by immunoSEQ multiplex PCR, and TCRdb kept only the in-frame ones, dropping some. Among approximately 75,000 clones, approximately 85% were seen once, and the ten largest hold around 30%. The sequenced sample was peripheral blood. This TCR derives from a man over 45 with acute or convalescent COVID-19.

CDR3 nucleotides: TGTGCCATCAGGGGGGAGGGGCCCCGGGAAACTGAAGCTTTCTTT. Translation gives CAIRGEGPRETEAFF. This chain uses TRBV10-3 with TRBJ1-1, with D possibly matching TRBD1 (5 bases). The V gene lost 6 bases and the J gene lost 5 bases, with 19 bases spanning the gap. CDR1 is ENHRY and CDR2 is SYGVKD in the germline V gene. The CDR3 covers 15 residues.